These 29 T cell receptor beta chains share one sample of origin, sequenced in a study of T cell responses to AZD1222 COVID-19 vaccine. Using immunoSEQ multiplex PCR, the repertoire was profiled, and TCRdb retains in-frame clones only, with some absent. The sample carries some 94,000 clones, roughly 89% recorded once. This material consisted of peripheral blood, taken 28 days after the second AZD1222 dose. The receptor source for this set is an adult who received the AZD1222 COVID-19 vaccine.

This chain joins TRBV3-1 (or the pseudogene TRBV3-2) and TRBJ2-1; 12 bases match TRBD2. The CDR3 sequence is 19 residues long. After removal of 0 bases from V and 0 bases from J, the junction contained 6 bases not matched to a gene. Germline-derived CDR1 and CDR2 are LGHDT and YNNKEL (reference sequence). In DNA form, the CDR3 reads TGTGCCAGCAGCCAAGATAGACTAGCGGGGGTGAGCTCCTACAATGAGCAGTTCTTC. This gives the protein CASSQDRLAGVSSYNEQFF.

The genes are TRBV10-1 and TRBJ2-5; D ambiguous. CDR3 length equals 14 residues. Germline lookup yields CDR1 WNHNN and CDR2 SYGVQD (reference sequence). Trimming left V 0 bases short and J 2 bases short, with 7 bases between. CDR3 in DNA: TGCGCCAGCAGTGAGTCGTCTGTACAAGAGACCCAGTACTTC. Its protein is CASSESSVQETQYF.

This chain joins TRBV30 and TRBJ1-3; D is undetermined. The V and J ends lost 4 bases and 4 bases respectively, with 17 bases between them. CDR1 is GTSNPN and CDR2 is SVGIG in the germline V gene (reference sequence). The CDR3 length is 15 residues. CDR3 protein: CAWNPGVKGGNTIYF. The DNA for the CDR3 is TGTGCCTGGAACCCCGGGGTAAAAGGAGGAAACACCATATATTTT.

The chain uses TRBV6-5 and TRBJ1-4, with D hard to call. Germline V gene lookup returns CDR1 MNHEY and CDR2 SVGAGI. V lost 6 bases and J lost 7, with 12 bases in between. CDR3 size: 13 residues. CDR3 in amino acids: CASRRGLVEKLFF. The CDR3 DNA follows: TGTGCCAGCAGAAGAGGGTTGGTTGAAAAACTGTTTTTT.

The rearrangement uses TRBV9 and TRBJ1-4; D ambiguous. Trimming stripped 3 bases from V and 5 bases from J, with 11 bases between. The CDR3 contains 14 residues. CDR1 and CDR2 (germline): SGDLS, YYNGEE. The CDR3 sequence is CASSERQENEKLFF. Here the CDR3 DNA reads TGTGCCAGCAGCGAGAGGCAGGAAAATGAAAAACTGTTTTTT.

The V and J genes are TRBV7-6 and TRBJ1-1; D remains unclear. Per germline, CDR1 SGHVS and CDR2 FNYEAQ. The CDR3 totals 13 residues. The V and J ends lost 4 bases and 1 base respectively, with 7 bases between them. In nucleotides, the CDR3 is TGTGCCAGCAGCTCTGACGGGAACACTGAAGCTTTCTTT. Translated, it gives CASSSDGNTEAFF. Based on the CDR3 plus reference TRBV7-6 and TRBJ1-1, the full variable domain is GAGVSQSPRYKVTKRGQDVALRCDPISGHVSLYWYRQALGQGPEFLTYFNYEAQQDKSGLPNDRFSAERPEGSISTLTIQRTEQRDSAMYRCASSSDGNTEAFFGQGTRLTVV.

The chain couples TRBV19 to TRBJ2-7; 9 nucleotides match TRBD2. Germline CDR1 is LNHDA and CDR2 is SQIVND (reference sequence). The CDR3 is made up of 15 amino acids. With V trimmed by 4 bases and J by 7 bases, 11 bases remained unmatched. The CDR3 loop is CASSRGTSPFGEQYF. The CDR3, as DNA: TGTGCCAGTAGTAGGGGGACTAGCCCATTCGGTGAGCAGTACTTC.

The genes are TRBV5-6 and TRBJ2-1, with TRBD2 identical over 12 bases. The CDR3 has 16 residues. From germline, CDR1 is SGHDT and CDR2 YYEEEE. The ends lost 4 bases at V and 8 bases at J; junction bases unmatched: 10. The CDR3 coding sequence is TGTGCCAGCAGCCCAGAAGCTAGCGGGGGGGCCCATGAGCAGTTCTTC. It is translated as CASSPEASGGAHEQFF.

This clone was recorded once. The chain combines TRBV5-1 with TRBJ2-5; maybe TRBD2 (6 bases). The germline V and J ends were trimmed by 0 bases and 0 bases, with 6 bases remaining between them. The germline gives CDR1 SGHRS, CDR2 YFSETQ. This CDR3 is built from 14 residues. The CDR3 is CASSLAGDQETQYF. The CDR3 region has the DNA TGCGCCAGCAGCTTGGCGGGGGACCAAGAGACCCAGTACTTC.

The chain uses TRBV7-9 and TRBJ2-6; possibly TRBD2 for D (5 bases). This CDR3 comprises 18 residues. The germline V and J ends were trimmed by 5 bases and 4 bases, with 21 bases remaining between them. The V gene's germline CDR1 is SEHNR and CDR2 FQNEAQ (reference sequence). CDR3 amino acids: CASSPEEGSLSGANVLTF. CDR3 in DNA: TGTGCCAGCAGCCCCGAGGAAGGGAGCCTTTCGGGGGCCAACGTCCTGACTTTC. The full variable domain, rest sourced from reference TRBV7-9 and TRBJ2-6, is DTGVSQNPRHKITKRGQNVTFRCDPISEHNRLYWYRQTLGQGPEFLTYFQNEAQLEKSRLLSDRFSAERPKGSFSTLEIQRTEQGDSAMYLCASSPEEGSLSGANVLTFGAGSRLTVL.

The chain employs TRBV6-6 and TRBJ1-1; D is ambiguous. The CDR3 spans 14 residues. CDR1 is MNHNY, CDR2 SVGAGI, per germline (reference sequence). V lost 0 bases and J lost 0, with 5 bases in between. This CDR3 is CASSYSTMNTEAFF. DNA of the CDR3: TGTGCCAGCAGTTACTCGACCATGAACACTGAAGCTTTCTTT.

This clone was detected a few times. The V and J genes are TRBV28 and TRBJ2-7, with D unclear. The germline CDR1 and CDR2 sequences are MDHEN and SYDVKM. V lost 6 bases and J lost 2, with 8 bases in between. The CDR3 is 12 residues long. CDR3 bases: TGTGCCAGCAGCCCCCCCACCTACGAGCAGTACTTC. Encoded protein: CASSPPTYEQYF.

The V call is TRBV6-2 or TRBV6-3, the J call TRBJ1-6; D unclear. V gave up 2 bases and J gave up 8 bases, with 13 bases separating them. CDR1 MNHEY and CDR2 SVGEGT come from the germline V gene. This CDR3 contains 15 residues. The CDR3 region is CASSYRALMDSPLHF. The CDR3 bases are TGTGCCAGCAGTTACCGGGCCCTCATGGATTCACCCCTCCACTTT.

CDR3 sequence reads: CASIHGELFF. The CDR3, as DNA: TGTGCCAGCATACACGGGGAGCTGTTTTTT. The chain carries TRBV2 and TRBJ2-2; D call uncertain. The CDR3 contains 10 residues. The germline V and J ends were trimmed by 7 bases and 7 bases, with 4 bases remaining between them. Germline V gene lookup returns CDR1 SNHLY and CDR2 FYNNEI.

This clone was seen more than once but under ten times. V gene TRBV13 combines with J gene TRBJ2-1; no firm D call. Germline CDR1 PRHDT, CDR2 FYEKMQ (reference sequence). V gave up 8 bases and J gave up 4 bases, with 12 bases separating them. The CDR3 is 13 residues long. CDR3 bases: TGTGCCAGCGGCCCAAACGCTTACAATGAGCAGTTCTTC. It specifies CASGPNAYNEQFF.

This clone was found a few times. In nucleotides, the CDR3 is TGTGCCAGCAGCCCCGGGACAGGGGGCCGCTACGAGCAGTACTTC. Amino acid sequence: CASSPGTGGRYEQYF. The J gene is TRBJ2-7, the V gene TRBV5-4; 12 bases are shared with TRBD1. This CDR3 is 15 amino acids long. Unmatched junction bases numbered 5, after V lost 4 bases and J lost 3 bases. The germline V gene has CDR1 SGHNT and CDR2 YYREEE (reference sequence).

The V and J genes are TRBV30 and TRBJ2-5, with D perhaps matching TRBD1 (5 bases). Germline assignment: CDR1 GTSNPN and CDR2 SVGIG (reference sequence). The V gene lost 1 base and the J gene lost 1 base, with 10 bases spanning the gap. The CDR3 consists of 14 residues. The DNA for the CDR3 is TGTGCCTGGAGTGGGGGCGGACCCCAAGAGACCCAGTACTTC. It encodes CAWSGGGPQETQYF.

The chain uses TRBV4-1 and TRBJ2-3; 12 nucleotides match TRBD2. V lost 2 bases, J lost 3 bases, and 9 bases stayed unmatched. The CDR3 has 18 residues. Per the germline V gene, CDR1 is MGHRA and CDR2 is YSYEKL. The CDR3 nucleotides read TGCGCCAGCAGCCAACTGCCTAGCGGGGGGGCCAGTACAGATACGCAGTATTTT. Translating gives CASSQLPSGGASTDTQYF.

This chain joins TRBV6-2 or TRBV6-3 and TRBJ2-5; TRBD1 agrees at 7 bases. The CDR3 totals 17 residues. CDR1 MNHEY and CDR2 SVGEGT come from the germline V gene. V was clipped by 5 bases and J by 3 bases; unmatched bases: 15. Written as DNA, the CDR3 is TGTGCCAGCAGTACAGGGGCCTCCTCAAACCAAGAAGAGACCCAGTACTTC. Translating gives CASSTGASSNQEETQYF.

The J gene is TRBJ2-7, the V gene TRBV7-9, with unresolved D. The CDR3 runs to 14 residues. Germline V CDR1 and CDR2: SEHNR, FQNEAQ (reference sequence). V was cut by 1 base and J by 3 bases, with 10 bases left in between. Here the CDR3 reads CASSLGGSDYEQYF. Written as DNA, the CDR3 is TGTGCCAGCAGCTTAGGAGGCTCCGACTACGAGCAGTACTTC. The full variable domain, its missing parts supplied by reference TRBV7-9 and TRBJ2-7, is DTGVSQNPRHKITKRGQNVTFRCDPISEHNRLYWYRQTLGQGPEFLTYFQNEAQLEKSRLLSDRFSAERPKGSFSTLEIQRTEQGDSAMYLCASSLGGSDYEQYFGPGTRLTVT.

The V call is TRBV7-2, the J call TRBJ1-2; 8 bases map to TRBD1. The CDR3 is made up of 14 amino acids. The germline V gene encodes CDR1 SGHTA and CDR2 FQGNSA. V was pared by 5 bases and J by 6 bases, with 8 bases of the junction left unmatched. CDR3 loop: CASSPRTGLHGYTF. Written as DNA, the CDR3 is TGTGCCAGCAGCCCCCGGACAGGGCTGCATGGCTACACCTTC.

CDR3: CASSPRTGATDTQYF. The CDR3 nucleotides are TGTGCCAGCAGCCCCCGTACAGGAGCCACAGATACGCAGTATTTT. This sequence joins TRBV11-2 and TRBJ2-3; D might be TRBD1 (5 bases). The CDR3 has 15 residues. Germline V gene lookup returns CDR1 SGHAT and CDR2 FQNNGV. The ends were cut back, 5 bases at V and 2 bases at J, with 14 bases in the middle.

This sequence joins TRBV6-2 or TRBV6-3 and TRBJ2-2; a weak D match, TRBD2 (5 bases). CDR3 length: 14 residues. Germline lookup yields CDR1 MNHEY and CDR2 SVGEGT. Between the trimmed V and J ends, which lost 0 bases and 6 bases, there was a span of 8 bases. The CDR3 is CASSYSNGAGELFF. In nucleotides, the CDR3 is TGTGCCAGCAGTTACTCGAACGGGGCCGGGGAGCTGTTTTTT.

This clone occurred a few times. The CDR3 DNA reads as TGTGCCTGGAGTTGGGCGAGGGGGACTGAAGCTTTCTTT. Translating it yields CAWSWARGTEAFF. The chain is built from TRBV30 and TRBJ1-1, with D possibly TRBD1 on 6 matching bases. The V gene lost 2 bases and the J gene lost 5 bases, with 12 bases spanning the gap. This CDR3 spans 13 amino acids. Per germline, CDR1 GTSNPN and CDR2 SVGIG (reference sequence).

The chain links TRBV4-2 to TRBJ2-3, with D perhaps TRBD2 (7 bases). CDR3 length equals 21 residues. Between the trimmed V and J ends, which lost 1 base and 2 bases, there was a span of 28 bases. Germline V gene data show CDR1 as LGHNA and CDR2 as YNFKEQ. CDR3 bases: TGTGCCAGCAGCCAAGGAATCGTGGGGGCGGGGGACTCCCTAGTCACAGATACGCAGTATTTT. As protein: CASSQGIVGAGDSLVTDTQYF.

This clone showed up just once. The chain's CDR3 is CASSPDWGGSYEQYF. CDR3 nucleotide sequence: TGTGCCAGCAGCCCGGATTGGGGCGGCTCCTACGAGCAGTACTTC. The chain recombines TRBV7-9 with TRBJ2-7; tentatively, D is TRBD1 (5 bases). V was pared by 5 bases and J by 0 bases, with 14 bases between. This CDR3 is 15 amino acids long. Germline CDR1 reads SEHNR; CDR2 reads FQNEAQ (reference sequence).

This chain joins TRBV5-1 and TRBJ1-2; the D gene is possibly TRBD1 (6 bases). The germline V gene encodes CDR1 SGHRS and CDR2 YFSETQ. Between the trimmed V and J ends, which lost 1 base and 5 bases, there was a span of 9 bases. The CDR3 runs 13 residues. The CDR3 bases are TGCGCCAGCAGCTTGACCACAGGGTATGGCTACACCTTC. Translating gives CASSLTTGYGYTF.

The CDR3 region has the DNA TGTGCCAGCAGCCAGGAGTCCAAGGAGCAAGAGACCCAGTACTTC. Translation gives CASSQESKEQETQYF. This sequence joins TRBV3-1 (or the pseudogene TRBV3-2) and TRBJ2-5; no clear D. Germline V gene lookup returns CDR1 LGHDT and CDR2 YNNKEL (reference sequence). The CDR3 is 15 amino acids. The V gene lost 3 bases and the J gene lost 2 bases, with 13 bases spanning the gap.

The DNA for the CDR3 is TGTGCCAGCAGTTACCCCGAGATGTCCGGGGCCAACGTCCTGACTTTC. This codes for CASSYPEMSGANVLTF. The chain joins TRBV6-2 or TRBV6-3 to TRBJ2-6, with D unresolved. The ends were cut back, 2 bases at V and 4 bases at J, with 12 bases in the middle. The CDR3 covers 16 residues. Germline assignment: CDR1 MNHEY and CDR2 SVGEGT.